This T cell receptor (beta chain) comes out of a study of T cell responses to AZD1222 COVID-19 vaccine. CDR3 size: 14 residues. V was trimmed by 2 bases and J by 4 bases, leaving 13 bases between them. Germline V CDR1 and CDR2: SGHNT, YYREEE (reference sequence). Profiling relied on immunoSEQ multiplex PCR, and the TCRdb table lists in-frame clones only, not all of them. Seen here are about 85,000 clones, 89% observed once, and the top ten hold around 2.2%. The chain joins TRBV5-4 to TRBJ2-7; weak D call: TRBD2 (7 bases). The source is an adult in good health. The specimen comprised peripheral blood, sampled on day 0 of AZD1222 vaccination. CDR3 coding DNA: TGTGCCAGCAGCTTTGGGGGGGCCCCTTACGAGCAGTACTTC. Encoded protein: CASSFGGAPYEQYF.